This TCR beta chain was recovered during a study of T cell responses to AZD1222 COVID-19 vaccine. Study-wide findings and caveats: The span of vaccine-associated CD4 TCRs extended across spike, with dominance at 160-218 and 743-854. Sampled repertoires all dated from after the peak T cell response.

This clone showed up just once. The antigen remains unidentified. The table came from immunoSEQ multiplex PCR; TCRdb's copy has only in-frame clones and leaves some out. The table has 160,000 or so clones, about 92% seen once. This receptor was taken from an adult in good health. The sequencing used peripheral blood, collected on day 0 of MenACWY control vaccination.

DNA for the CDR3: TGTGCCACCAGCAAAGGGGGGGCGACGCAGCCCCAGCATTTT. Protein sequence: CATSKGGATQPQHF. V usage is TRBV15 and J usage is TRBJ1-5; maybe TRBD1 (6 bases). The CDR3 extends over 14 amino acids. V was pared by 4 bases and J by 7 bases, with 14 bases between. CDR1 is LNHNV and CDR2 is YYDKDF in the germline V gene (reference sequence).